This note documents a single T cell receptor beta chain sequence. With random hexamers, roughly 0.5 to 1 ug RNA was reverse transcribed. TCRdb re-derived calls from the immunoSEQ multiplex PCR reads in MiXCR, one entry per CDR3 protein. The table includes 180,000 or so distinct CDR3 sequences, around 94% detected once. CDR3 length equals 13 residues. Trimming cost V 4 bases and J 3 bases; bases outside gene matches: 4. CDR1 and CDR2 (germline): SGHRS, YFSETQ. The sample comes from a study of CD8 T cells in Susac syndrome. Sequenced material: CD4+ T cells from PBMCs. The TCR sequence derives from a human donor in good health. The V gene is TRBV5-1, the J gene TRBJ2-7; TRBD1 matches 7 bases. CDR3 amino acids: CASSATGIYEQYF. In DNA form, the CDR3 reads TGCGCCAGCAGCGCGACAGGGATCTACGAGCAGTACTTC.